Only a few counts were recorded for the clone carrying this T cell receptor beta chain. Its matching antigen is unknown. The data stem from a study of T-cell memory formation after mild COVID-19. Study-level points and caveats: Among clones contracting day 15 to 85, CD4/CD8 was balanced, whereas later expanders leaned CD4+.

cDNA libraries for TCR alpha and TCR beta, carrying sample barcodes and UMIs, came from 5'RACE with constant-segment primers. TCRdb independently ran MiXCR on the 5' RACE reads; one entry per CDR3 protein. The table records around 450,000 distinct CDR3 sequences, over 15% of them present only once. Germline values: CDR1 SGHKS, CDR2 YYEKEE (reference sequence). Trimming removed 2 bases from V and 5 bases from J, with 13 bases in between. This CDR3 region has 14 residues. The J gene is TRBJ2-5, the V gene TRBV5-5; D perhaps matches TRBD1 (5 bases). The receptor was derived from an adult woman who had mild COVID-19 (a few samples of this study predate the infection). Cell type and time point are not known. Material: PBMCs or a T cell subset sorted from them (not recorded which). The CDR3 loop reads CASSFGALVETQYF. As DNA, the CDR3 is TGTGCCAGCAGCTTTGGGGCCCTTGTGGAGACCCAGTACTTC. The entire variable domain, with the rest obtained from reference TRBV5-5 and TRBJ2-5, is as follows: DAGVTQSPTHLIKTRGQQVTLRCSPISGHKSVSWYQQVLGQGPQFIFQYYEKEERGRGNFPDRFSARQFPNYSSELNVNALLLGDSALYLCASSFGALVETQYFGPGTRLLVL.